This TCR beta chain derives from a study of T cell responses to AZD1222 COVID-19 vaccine. Whole-study findings and limits: Nearly half of the spike-specific TCRs reportedly recognize variant regions that carry no mutations. Most donors were white British, females outnumbered males, and clonal diversity was possibly underestimated. A rise in Spike-specific TCR breadth and depth followed two AZD1222 doses.

Concerning this clone itself: What it binds is unknown.

Timing groups of about 4 and about 12 weeks for second doses were pooled. Using immunoSEQ multiplex PCR, the repertoire was profiled, and TCRdb retains in-frame clones only, with some absent. Here the sample spans roughly 120,000 clones, roughly 84% being singletons. The material was peripheral blood, obtained 28 days after the second AZD1222 dose. The TCR comes from an adult who received the AZD1222 COVID-19 vaccine.

CDR3 protein: CASSGGGAYNEQFF. The CDR3 DNA is TGCGCCAGCAGTGGCGGGGGGGCCTACAATGAGCAGTTCTTC. This sequence joins TRBV5-1 and TRBJ2-1; 9 bases are a match to TRBD2. Germline values: CDR1 SGHRS, CDR2 YFSETQ. The length of the CDR3 is 14 residues. V gave up 5 bases and J gave up 2 bases; unmatched junction bases: 2.